This entry lists 10 T cell receptor beta chains sequenced from one sample in a study of blood T cells in healthy people across ages. Through a sample-barcoded 5' primer and a J-beta primer mix, a second PCR was run for roughly 7 to 12 cycles. TCRdb used MiXCR to reprocess the 5' RACE reads, holding one entry per CDR3 protein. Of about 720,000 distinct CDR3 sequences in the sample, approximately 21% were seen once. The sample taken for sequencing was blood. These TCRs come from a man between 65 and 85 years old in good health.

The chain combines TRBV7-2 with TRBJ2-4, with TRBD2 matching over 10 bases. Germline V gene lookup returns CDR1 SGHTA and CDR2 FQGNSA. J was trimmed by 1 base and V by 5 bases; bases with no gene match: 5. The CDR3 contains 16 residues. The CDR3 bases are TGTGCCAGCAGCCCCGGGACTAGCGTGGCCAAAAACATTCAGTACTTC. This codes for CASSPGTSVAKNIQYF.

This clonotype has just a few counts. V is TRBV20-1 and J is TRBJ2-5, with 7 bases lining up with TRBD2. V lost 6 bases to trimming and J lost 5 bases; unmatched junction nucleotides: 15. Germline V CDR1 and CDR2: DFQATT, SNEGSKA (reference sequence). This CDR3 has 15 amino acids. The CDR3 loop is CSARPLRETRETQYF. The CDR3 bases are TGCAGTGCAAGGCCCCTGCGGGAGACCCGGGAGACCCAGTACTTC.

This clonotype was observed a handful of times. The V gene is TRBV20-1, the J gene TRBJ1-3; weak D call: TRBD1 (6 bases). The CDR3 runs 14 residues. Trimming left V 4 bases short and J 0 bases short, with 10 bases between. Germline V gene data show CDR1 as DFQATT and CDR2 as SNEGSKA (reference sequence). The CDR3 spells CSATRDTSGNTIYF. CDR3 nucleotide sequence: TGCAGTGCTACCCGGGACACCTCTGGAAACACCATATATTTT.

This clonotype occurred a few times. The rearrangement uses TRBV2 and TRBJ1-1; D gene uncertain. Germline assignment: CDR1 SNHLY and CDR2 FYNNEI. V lost 7 bases and J lost 4, with 7 bases in between. The CDR3 covers 11 residues. Written as DNA, the CDR3 is TGTGCCAGCATAGCTGTCACTGAAGCTTTCTTT. Its translation is CASIAVTEAFF.

This clonotype has ten or more counts. CDR3 nucleotides: TGTGCCAGCAGCTTAGCACGCCACAGGGGGCCACATCTAAGCTCCTACAATGAGCAGTTCTTC. As protein: CASSLARHRGPHLSSYNEQFF. V usage is TRBV7-9 and J usage is TRBJ2-1, with 9 bases aligning to TRBD1. The CDR3 runs 21 residues. The ends lost 0 bases at V and 0 bases at J; junction bases unmatched: 15. Per germline, CDR1 SEHNR and CDR2 FQNEAQ (reference sequence).

This chain uses TRBV12-3 or TRBV12-4 with TRBJ2-7; the D gene is possibly TRBD1 (5 bases). Trimming took off 6 bases at V and 5 bases at J, with 17 bases between the two ends. This CDR3 is 14 amino acids long. CDR3 nucleotide sequence: TGTGCCAGCAGACAACATAGGGGATCCCACGAGCAGTACTTC. This translates into CASRQHRGSHEQYF.

Only a few counts were recorded for this clonotype. This sequence joins TRBV5-1 and TRBJ2-6; D is unresolved. Trimming removed 4 bases from V and 2 bases from J, with 7 bases in between. Germline CDR1 and CDR2: SGHRS and YFSETQ. This CDR3 contains 14 residues. This CDR3 is CASSDIAGANVLTF. Written as DNA, the CDR3 is TGCGCCAGCAGCGATATAGCTGGGGCCAACGTCCTGACTTTC.

This chain joins TRBV7-2 and TRBJ2-3, with D tentatively TRBD1 or TRBD2 (5 bases each). Deletions cut 3 bases from V and 10 bases from J, with 17 bases between. Germline assignment: CDR1 SGHTA and CDR2 FQGNSA. The CDR3 runs to 14 residues. The CDR3 here is CASSFSWTGDAQYF. The CDR3 DNA sequence: TGTGCCAGCAGCTTCAGTTGGACTGGGGACGCGCAGTATTTT. The full variable domain, rest sourced from reference TRBV7-2 and TRBJ2-3, is GAGVSQSPSNKVTEKGKDVELRCDPISGHTALYWYRQSLGQGLEFLIYFQGNSAPDKSGLPSDRFSAERTGGSVSTLTIQRTQQEDSAVYLCASSFSWTGDAQYFGPGTRLTVL.

This clonotype was found a few times. CDR3 sequence: CASSYERFRQETQYF. The CDR3 DNA is TGTGCCAGCAGTTACGAACGGTTCAGGCAAGAGACCCAGTACTTC. The rearrangement uses TRBV6-2 or TRBV6-3 and TRBJ2-5; no clear D gene. The ends were cut back, 2 bases at V and 2 bases at J, with 12 bases in the middle. The CDR3 is 15 residues long. CDR1 and CDR2 (germline): MNHEY, SVGEGT.

This clonotype was counted a few times. V usage is TRBV24-1 and J usage is TRBJ2-7, with 7 bases matching TRBD2. V lost 4 bases, J lost 5 bases, and 22 bases stayed unmatched. Germline CDR1 reads KGHDR; CDR2 reads SFDVKD. The CDR3 is 19 residues long. CDR3: CATSDLRCGRAILIDEQYV. DNA of the CDR3: TGTGCCACCAGTGACCTCCGGTGTGGGAGGGCCATTCTTATCGACGAGCAGTACGTC.